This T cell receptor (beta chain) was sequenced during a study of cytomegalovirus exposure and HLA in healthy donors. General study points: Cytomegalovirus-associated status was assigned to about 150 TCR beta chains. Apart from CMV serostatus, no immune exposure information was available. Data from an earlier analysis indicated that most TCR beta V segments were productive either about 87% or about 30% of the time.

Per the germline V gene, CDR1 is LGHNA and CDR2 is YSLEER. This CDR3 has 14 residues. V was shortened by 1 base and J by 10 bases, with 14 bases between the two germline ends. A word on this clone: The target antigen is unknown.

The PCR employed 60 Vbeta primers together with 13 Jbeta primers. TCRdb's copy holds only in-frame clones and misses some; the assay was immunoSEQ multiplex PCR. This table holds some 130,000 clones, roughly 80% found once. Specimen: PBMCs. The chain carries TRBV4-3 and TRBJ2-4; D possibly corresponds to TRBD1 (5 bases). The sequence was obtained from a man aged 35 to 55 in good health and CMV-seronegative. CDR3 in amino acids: CASSQAPRTFIQYF. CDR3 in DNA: TGCGCCAGCAGCCAAGCCCCTAGGACATTTATTCAGTACTTC.